This TCR beta chain was captured in a study of blood T cell repertoires in COVID-19. Overall study context: Sources were T cells, B-cell-depleted T cells, or PBMCs; the material itself was cDNA or gDNA.

Assay: immunoSEQ multiplex PCR; the TCRdb copy retains only in-frame clones and omits some. Seen here are 150,000 to 200,000 clones, 75% to 90% observed once, and the top ten hold approximately 0.8%. The participants were between roughly 18 and 89 years old and came from 24 US areas. Cohorts were determined from participant-reported clinical history. Donors in Cohort 3 who had recovered were those with two negative PCRs, healthcare professional clearance, or resolution of their symptoms. Germline-derived CDR1 and CDR2 are LGHNT and FRNRAP. The CDR3 is 15 residues long. V was clipped by 4 bases and J by 6 bases, with 16 bases between them.

This chain uses TRBV12-5 with TRBJ2-1; D not resolved. Sequencing input: PBMCs or T cells enriched from blood (not recorded which). This TCR came from a young woman who had recovered from COVID-19. The CDR3 nucleotides are TGTGCTAGTGGTTCCCCAGAGGTCTTTGGCAATGAGCAGTTCTTC. This sequence encodes CASGSPEVFGNEQFF.